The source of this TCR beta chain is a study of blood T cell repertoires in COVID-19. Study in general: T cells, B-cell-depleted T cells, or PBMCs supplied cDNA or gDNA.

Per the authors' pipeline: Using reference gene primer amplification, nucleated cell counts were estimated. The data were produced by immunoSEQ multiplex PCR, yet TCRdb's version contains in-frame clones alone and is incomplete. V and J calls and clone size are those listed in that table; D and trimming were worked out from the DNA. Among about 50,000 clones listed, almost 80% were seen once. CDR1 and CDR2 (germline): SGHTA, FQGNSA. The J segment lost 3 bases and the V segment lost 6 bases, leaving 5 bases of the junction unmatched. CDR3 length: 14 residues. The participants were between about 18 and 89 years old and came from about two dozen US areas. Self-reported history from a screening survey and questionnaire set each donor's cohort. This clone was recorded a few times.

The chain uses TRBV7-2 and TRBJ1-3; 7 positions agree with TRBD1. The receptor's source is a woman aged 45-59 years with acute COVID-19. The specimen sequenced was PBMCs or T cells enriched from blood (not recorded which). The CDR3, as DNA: TGTGCCAGCAGGACGACAGGGTTTGGAAACACCATATATTTT. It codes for CASRTTGFGNTIYF.